The subject of this entry is one T cell receptor beta chain. Its target is not known. Individual cDNA molecules received unique molecular identifiers during library preparation. TCRdb reprocessed the 5' RACE reads with MiXCR, giving one entry per CDR3 protein. Here the sample spans under 60,000 distinct CDR3 sequences, 7.5% to 9.5% being singletons. The record originates from a study of early T cells in non-severe SARS-CoV-2 infection. Findings and caveats of the study: Matching against VDJdb likely underestimated virus-specific expansions, favoring anti-spike CD8.

This CDR3 is 13 amino acids long. V gave up 4 bases and J gave up 5 bases; unmatched junction bases: 7. In germline, CDR1 is SQVTM, CDR2 ANQGSEA. This rearrangement joins TRBV29-1 to TRBJ1-2; TRBD1 matches at 7 bases. The sample consisted of whole blood. The sequence was obtained from an adult who was a healthcare worker with PCR-confirmed SARS-CoV-2 infection or an uninfected control (not recorded which). As DNA, the CDR3 is TGCAGCGTTGGGACTGGGACAGTGTATGGCTACACCTTC. This encodes CSVGTGTVYGYTF.